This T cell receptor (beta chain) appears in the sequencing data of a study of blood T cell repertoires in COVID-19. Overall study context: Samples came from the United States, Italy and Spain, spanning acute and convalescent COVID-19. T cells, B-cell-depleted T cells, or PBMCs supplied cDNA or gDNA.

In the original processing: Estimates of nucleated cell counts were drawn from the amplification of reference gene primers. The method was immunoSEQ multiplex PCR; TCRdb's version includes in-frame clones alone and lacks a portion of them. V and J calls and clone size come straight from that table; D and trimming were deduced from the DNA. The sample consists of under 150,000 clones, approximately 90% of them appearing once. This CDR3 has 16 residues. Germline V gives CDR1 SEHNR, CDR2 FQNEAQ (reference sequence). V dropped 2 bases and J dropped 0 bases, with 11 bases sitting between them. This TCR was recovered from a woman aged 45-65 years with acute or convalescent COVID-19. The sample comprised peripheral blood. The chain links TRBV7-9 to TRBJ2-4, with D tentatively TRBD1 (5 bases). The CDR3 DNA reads TGTGCCAGCAGCTTAAAGGACAATCTAGCCAAAAACATTCAGTACTTC. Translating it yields CASSLKDNLAKNIQYF.